This entry concerns a single T cell receptor (beta chain). Its antigen is not known. Clones were read by immunoSEQ multiplex PCR, and TCRdb kept only the in-frame ones, dropping some. This table has under 150,000 clones, around 88% appearing once. The CDR3 covers 17 residues. V lost 6 bases, J lost 2 bases, and 19 bases lay in between. From germline, CDR1 is MNHEY and CDR2 SVGEGT. This specimen comes from a study of T cell responses to AZD1222 COVID-19 vaccine. As for the study in general: Second-dose recipients at about 4 or about 12 weeks were treated as one pooled group. Notes on the study in general: Compared with day 0, the breadth and depth of the Spike-specific TCR repertoire rose significantly after two doses of AZD1222. Clonal diversity may have been underestimated in mostly white British donors. Repertoire samples came only from after the peak T cell response.

Material: peripheral blood, obtained on day 0 of AZD1222 vaccination. This chain joins TRBV6-2 or TRBV6-3 and TRBJ1-4, with D possibly matching TRBD1 (5 bases). This receptor was identified in an adult in good health. The CDR3 DNA reads as TGTGCCAGCAGCCCGCGGCGGGGGGGGATGACTAATGAAAAACTGTTTTTT. Encoded protein: CASSPRRGGMTNEKLFF.